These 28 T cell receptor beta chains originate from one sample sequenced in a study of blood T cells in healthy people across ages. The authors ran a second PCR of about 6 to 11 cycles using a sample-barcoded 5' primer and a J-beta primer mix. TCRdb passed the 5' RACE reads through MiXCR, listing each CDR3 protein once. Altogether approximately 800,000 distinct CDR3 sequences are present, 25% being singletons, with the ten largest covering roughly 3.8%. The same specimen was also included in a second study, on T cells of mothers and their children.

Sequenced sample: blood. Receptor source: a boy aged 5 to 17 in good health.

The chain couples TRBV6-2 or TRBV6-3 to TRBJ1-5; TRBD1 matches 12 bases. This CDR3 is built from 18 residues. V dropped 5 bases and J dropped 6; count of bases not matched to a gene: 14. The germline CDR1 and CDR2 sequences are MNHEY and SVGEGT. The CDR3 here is CASSDHGTGGLASQPQHF. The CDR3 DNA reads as TGTGCCAGCAGTGACCACGGGACAGGGGGCCTGGCATCTCAGCCCCAGCATTTT.

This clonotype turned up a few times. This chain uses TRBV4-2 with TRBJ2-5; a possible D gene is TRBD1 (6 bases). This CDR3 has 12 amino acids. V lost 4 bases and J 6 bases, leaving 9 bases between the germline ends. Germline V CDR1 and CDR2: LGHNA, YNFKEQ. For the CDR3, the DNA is TGTGCCAGCAGCCCCAGGGGCCAGACCCAGTACTTC. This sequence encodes CASSPRGQTQYF.

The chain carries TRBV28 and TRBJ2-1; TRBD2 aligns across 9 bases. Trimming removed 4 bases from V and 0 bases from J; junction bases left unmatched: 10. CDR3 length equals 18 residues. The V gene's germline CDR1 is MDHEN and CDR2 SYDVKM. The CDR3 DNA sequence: TGTGCCAGCAGTTCCCCCCAGCCTAGCGGGACCTCCTACAATGAGCAGTTCTTC. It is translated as CASSSPQPSGTSYNEQFF.

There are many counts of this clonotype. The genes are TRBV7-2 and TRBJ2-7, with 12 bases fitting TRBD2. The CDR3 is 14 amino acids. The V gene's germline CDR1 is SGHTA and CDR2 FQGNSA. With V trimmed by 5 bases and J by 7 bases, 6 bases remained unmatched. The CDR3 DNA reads TGTGCCAGCAGCCCTCTAGCGGGAGGGGGGGAGCAGTACTTC. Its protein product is CASSPLAGGGEQYF.

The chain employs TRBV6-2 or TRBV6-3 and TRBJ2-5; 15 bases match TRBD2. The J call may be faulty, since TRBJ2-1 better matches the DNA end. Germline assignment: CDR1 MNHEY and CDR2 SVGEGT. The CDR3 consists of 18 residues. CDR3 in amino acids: CASNQISGTSGRRDEQFF. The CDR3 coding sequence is TGTGCCAGCAACCAGATCTCCGGGACTAGCGGGAGGAGAGACGAGCAGTTCTTC.

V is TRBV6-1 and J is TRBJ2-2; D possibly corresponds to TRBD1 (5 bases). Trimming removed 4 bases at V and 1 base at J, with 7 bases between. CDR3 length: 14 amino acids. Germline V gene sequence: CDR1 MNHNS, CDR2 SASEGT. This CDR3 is CASSVQVNTGELFF. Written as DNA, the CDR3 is TGTGCCAGCAGTGTACAGGTGAACACCGGGGAGCTGTTTTTT.

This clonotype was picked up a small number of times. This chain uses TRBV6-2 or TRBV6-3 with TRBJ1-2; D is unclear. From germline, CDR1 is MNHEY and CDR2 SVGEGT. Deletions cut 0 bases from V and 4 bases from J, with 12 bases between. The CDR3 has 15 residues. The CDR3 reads CASSYSGIWSYGYTF. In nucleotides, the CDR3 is TGTGCCAGCAGTTACTCGGGGATCTGGTCCTATGGCTACACCTTC.

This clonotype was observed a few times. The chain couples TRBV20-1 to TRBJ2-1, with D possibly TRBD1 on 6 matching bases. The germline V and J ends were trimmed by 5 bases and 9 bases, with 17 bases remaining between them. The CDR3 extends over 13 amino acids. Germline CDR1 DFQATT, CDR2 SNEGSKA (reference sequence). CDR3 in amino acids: CSAPHVRGGEQFF. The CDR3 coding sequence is TGCAGTGCTCCGCACGTCAGGGGTGGTGAGCAGTTCTTC.

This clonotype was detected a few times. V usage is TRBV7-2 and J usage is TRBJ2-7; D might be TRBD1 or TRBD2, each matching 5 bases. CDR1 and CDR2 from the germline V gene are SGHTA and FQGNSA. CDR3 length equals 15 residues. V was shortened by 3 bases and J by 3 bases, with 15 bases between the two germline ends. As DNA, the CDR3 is TGTGCCAGCAGCTTCAATGGGGGAGATAACTACGAGCAGTACTTC. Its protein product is CASSFNGGDNYEQYF.

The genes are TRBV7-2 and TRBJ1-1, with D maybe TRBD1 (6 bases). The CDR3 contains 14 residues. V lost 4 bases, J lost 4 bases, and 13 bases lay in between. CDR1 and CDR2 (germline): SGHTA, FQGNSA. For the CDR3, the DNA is TGTGCCAGCAGCTCCCAGGGGATAGGCACTGAAGCTTTCTTT. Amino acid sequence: CASSSQGIGTEAFF.

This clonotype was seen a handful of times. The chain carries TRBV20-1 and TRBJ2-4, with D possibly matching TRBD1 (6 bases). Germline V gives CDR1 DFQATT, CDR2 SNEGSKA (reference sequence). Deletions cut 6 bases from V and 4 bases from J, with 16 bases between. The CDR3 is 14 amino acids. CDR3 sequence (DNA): TGCAGTGCCCCGACAGGCTTCGATAAAAACATTCAGTACTTC. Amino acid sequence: CSAPTGFDKNIQYF.

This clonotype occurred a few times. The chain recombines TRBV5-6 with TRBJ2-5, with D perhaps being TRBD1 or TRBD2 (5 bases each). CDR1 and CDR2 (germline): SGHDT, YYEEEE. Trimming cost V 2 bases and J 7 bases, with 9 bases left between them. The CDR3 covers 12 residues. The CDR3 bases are TGTGCCAGCAGCTTCACTAGGGGGACCCAGTACTTC. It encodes CASSFTRGTQYF. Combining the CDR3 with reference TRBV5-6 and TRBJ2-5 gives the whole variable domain DAGVTQSPTHLIKTRGQQVTLRCSPKSGHDTVSWYQQALGQGPQFIFQYYEEEERQRGNFPDRFSGHQFPNYSSELNVNALLLGDSALYLCASSFTRGTQYFGPGTRLLVL.

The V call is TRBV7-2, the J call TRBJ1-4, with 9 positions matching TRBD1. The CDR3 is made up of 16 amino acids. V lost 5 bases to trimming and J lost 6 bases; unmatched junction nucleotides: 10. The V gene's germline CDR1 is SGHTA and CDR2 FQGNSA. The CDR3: CASSARPGQGYEKLFF. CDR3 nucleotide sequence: TGTGCCAGCAGCGCAAGACCGGGACAGGGATATGAAAAACTGTTTTTT. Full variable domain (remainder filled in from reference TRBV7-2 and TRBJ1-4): GAGVSQSPSNKVTEKGKDVELRCDPISGHTALYWYRQSLGQGLEFLIYFQGNSAPDKSGLPSDRFSAERTGGSVSTLTIQRTQQEDSAVYLCASSARPGQGYEKLFFGSGTQLSVL.

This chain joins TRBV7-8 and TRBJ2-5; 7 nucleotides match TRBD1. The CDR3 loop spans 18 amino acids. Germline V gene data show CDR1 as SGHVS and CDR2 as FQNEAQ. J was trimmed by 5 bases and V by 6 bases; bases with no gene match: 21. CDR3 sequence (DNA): TGTGCCAGCAGTTTTAGATTGGGACAGAGATCTATCCGGGAGACCCAGTACTTC. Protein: CASSFRLGQRSIRETQYF. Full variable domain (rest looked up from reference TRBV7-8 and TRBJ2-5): GAGVSQSPRYKVAKRGQDVALRCDPISGHVSLFWYQQALGQGPEFLTYFQNEAQLDKSGLPSDRFFAERPEGSVSTLKIQRTQQEDSAVYLCASSFRLGQRSIRETQYFGPGTRLLVL.

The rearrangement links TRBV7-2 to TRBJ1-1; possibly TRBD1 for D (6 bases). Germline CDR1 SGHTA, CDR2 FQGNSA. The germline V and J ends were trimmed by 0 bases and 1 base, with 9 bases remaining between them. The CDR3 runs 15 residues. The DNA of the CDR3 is TGTGCCAGCAGCTTAGCCGACAGGCAGAACACTGAAGCTTTCTTT. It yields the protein CASSLADRQNTEAFF.

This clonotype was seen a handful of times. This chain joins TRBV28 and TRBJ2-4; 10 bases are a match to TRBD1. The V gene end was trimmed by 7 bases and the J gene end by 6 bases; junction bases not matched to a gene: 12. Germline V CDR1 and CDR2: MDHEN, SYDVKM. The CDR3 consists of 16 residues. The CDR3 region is CASTLPGTGVGNIQYF. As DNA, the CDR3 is TGTGCCAGCACCTTACCCGGGACAGGGGTTGGAAACATTCAGTACTTC. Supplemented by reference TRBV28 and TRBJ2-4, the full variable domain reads DVKVTQSSRYLVKRTGEKVFLECVQDMDHENMFWYRQDPGLGLRLIYFSYDVKMKEKGDIPEGYSVSREKKERFSLILESASTNQTSMYLCASTLPGTGVGNIQYFGAGTRLSVL.

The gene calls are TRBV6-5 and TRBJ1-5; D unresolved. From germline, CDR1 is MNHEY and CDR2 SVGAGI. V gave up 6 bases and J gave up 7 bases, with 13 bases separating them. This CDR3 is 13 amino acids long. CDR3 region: CASRRGIGQPQHF. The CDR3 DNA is TGTGCCAGCAGGCGAGGGATCGGGCAGCCCCAGCATTTT.

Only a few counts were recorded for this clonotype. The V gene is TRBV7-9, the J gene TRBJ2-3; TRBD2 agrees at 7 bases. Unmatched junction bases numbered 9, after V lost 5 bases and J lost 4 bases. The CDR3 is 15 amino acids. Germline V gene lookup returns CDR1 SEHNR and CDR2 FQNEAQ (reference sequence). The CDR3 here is CASSPGLGFPDTQYF. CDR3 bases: TGTGCCAGCAGCCCCGGACTAGGCTTCCCAGATACGCAGTATTTT.

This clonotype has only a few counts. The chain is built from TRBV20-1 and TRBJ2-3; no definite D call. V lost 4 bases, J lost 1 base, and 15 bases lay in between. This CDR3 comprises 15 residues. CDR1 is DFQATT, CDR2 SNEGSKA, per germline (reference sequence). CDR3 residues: CSANDHLARTDTQYF. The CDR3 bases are TGCAGTGCTAACGATCACTTAGCTCGCACAGATACGCAGTATTTT.

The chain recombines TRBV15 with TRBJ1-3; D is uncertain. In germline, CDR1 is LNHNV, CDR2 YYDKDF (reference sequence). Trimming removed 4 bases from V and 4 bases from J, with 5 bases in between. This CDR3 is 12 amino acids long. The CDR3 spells CATSIEGNTIYF. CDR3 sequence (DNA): TGTGCCACCAGCATAGAGGGAAACACCATATATTTT. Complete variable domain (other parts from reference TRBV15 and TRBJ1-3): DAMVIQNPRYQVTQFGKPVTLSCSQTLNHNVMYWYQQKSSQAPKLLFHYYDKDFNNEADTPDNFQSRRPNTSFCFLDIRSPGLGDTAMYLCATSIEGNTIYFGEGSWLTVV.

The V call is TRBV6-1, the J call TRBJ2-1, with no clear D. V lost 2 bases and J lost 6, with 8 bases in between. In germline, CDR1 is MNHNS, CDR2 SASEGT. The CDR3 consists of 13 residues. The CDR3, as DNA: TGTGCCAGCAGTGAAACTCCCTCCAATGAGCAGTTCTTC. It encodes CASSETPSNEQFF.

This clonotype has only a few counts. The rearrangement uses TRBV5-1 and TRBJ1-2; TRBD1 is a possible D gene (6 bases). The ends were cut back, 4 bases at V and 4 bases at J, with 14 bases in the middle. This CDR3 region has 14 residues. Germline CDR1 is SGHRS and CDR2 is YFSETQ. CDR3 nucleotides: TGCGCCAGCAGCCCAACAGGGACGGTCTATGGCTACACCTTC. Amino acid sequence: CASSPTGTVYGYTF.

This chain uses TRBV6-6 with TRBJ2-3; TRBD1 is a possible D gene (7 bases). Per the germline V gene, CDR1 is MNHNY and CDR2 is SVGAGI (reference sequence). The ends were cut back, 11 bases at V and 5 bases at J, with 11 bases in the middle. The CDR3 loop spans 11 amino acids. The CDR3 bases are TGTGCCGCCAGGGGGGTAGATACGCAGTATTTT. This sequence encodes CAARGVDTQYF.

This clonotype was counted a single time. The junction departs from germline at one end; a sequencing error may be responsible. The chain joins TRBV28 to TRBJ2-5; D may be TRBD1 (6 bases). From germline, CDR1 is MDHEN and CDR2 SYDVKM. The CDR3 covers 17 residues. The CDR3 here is CATSLSSHRDRQETQYF. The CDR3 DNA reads TGTGCCACCAGTTTATCTAGCCACAGGGACCGACAAGAGACCCAGTACTTC.

CDR3: CASSFGLAANTGELFF. CDR3 DNA sequence: TGTGCCAGCAGCTTTGGTCTAGCGGCGAACACCGGGGAGCTGTTTTTT. The chain carries TRBV7-9 and TRBJ2-2; 7 nucleotides line up with TRBD2. The ends lost 3 bases at V and 0 bases at J; junction bases unmatched: 4. Germline V gene sequence: CDR1 SEHNR, CDR2 FQNEAQ (reference sequence). The CDR3 consists of 16 residues.

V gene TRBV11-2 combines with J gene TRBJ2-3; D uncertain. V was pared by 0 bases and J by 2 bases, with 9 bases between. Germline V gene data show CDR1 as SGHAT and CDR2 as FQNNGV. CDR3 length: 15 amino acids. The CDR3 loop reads CASSLEDIYTDTQYF. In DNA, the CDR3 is TGTGCCAGCAGCTTAGAAGACATCTACACAGATACGCAGTATTTT.

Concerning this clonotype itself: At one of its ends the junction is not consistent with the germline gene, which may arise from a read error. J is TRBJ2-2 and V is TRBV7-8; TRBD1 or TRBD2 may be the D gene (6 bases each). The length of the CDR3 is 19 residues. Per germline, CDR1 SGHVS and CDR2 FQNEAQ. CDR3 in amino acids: CASSNPSGAGEPNTGGLFF. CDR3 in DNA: TGTGCCAGCAGCAACCCATCGGGGGCGGGTGAACCGAACACCGGGGGGCTGTTTTTT.

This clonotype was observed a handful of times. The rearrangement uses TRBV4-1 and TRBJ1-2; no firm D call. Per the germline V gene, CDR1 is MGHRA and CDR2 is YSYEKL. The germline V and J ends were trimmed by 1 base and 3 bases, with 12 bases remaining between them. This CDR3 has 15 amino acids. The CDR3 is CASSQGGKGDYGYTF. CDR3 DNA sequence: TGCGCCAGCAGCCAAGGAGGGAAGGGCGACTATGGCTACACCTTC.